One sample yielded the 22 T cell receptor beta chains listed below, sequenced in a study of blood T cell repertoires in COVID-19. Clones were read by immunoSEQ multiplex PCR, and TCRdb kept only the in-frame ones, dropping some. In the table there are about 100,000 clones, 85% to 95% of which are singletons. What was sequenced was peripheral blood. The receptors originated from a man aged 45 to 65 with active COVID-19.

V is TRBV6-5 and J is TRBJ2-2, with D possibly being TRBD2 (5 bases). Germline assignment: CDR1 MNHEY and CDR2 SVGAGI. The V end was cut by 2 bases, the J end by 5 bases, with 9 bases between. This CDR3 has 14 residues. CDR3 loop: CASSYTSGTGELFF. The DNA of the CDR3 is TGTGCCAGCAGTTACACCAGCGGTACCGGGGAGCTGTTTTTT.

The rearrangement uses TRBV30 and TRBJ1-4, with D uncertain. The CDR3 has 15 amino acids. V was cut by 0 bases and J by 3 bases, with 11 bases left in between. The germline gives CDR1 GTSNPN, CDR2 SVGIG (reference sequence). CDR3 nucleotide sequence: TGTGCCTGGAGTGTACGGATGACTTCTAATGAAAAACTGTTTTTT. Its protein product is CAWSVRMTSNEKLFF.

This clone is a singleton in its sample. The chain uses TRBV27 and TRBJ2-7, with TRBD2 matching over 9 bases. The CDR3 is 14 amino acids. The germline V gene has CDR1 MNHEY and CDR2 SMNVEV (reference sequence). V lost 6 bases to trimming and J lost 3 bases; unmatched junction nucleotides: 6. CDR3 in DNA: TGTGCCAGCAGAAGACTAGCGGCCCTCTACGAGCAGTACTTC. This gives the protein CASRRLAALYEQYF.

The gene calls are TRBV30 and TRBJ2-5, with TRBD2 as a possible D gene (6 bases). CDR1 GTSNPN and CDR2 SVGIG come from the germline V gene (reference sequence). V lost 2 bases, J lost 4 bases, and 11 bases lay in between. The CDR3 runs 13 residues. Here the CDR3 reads CAWSPGDRETQYF. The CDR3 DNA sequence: TGTGCCTGGAGTCCGGGGGATCGAGAGACCCAGTACTTC.

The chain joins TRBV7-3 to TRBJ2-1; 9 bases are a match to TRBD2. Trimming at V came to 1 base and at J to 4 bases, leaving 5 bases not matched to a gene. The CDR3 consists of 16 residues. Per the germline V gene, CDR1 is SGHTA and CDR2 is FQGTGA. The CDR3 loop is CASSLRPSGRYNEQFF. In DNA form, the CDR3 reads TGTGCCAGCAGCTTAAGGCCCAGCGGGAGGTACAATGAGCAGTTCTTC.

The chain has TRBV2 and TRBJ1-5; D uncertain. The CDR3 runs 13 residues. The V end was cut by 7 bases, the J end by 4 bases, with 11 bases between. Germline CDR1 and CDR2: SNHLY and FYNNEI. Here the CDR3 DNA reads TGTGCCAGCACCAAGCGGGGAAATCAGCCCCAGCATTTT. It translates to CASTKRGNQPQHF.

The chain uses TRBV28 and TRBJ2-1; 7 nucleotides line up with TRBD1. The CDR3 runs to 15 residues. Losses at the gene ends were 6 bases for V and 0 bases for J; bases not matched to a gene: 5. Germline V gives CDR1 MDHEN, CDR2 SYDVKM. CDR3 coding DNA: TGTGCCAGCAGACTAACAGGGGTCTCCTACAATGAGCAGTTCTTC. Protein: CASRLTGVSYNEQFF.

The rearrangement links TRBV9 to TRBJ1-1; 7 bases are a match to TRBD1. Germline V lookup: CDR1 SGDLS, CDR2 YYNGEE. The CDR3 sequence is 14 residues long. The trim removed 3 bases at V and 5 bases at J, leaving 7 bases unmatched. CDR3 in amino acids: CASSATGVRTEAFF. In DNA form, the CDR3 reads TGTGCCAGCAGCGCCACAGGGGTGCGGACTGAAGCTTTCTTT.

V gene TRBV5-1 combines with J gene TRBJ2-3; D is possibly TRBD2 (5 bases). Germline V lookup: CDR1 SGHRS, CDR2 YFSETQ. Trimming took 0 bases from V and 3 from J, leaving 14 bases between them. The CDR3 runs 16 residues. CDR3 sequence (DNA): TGCGCCAGCAGCTTGGAATCTCGGCCGGGGACAGATACGCAGTATTTT. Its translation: CASSLESRPGTDTQYF.

The CDR3 spells CASSVGLVNTGELFF. CDR3 in DNA: TGCGCCAGCAGCGTGGGACTAGTGAACACCGGGGAGCTGTTTTTT. The chain employs TRBV5-1 and TRBJ2-2; 8 nucleotides line up with TRBD2. Germline-derived CDR1 and CDR2 are SGHRS and YFSETQ. Trimming at V came to 4 bases and at J to 1 base, leaving 3 bases not matched to a gene. The CDR3 length is 15 residues.

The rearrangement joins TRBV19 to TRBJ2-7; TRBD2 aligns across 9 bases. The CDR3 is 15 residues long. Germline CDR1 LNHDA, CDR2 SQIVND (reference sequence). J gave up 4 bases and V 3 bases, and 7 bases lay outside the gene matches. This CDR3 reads CASSISGLALYEQYF. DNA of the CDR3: TGTGCCAGTAGTATCTCAGGACTAGCGTTATACGAGCAGTACTTC.

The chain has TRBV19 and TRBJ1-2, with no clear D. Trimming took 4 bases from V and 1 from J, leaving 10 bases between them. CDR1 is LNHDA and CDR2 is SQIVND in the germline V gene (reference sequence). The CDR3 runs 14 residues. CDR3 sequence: CASSSLQFNYGYTF. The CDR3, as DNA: TGTGCCAGTAGTAGCTTACAGTTTAACTATGGCTACACCTTC.

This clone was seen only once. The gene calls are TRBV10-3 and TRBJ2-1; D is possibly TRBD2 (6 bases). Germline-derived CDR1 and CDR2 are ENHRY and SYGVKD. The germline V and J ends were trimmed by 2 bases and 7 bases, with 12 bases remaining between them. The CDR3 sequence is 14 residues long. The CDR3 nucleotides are TGTGCCATCAGTGAGGGGGGGACCCTAAATGAGCAGTTCTTC. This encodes CAISEGGTLNEQFF.

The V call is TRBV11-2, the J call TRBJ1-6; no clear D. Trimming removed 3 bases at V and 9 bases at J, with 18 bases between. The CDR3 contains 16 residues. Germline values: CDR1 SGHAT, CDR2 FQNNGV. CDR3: CASSFSSNSAGSPLHF. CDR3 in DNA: TGTGCCAGCAGCTTCTCCTCGAACTCAGCGGGTTCACCCCTCCACTTT.

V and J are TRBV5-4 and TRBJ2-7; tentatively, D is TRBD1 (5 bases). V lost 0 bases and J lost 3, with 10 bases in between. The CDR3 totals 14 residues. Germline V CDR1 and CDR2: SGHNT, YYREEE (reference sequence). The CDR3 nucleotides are TGTGCCAGCAGCTTGGACAGGCTAAACTACGAGCAGTACTTC. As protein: CASSLDRLNYEQYF.

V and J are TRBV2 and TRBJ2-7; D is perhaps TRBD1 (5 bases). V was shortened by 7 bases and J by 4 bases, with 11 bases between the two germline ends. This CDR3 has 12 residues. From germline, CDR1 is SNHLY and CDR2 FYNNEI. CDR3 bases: TGTGCCAGCACCCAAGGGGCTTACGAGCAGTACTTC. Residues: CASTQGAYEQYF.

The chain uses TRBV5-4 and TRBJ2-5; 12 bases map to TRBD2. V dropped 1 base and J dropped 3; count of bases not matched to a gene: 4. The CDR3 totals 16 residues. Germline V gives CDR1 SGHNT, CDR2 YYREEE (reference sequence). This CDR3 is CASSLSRTSGEETQYF. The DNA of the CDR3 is TGTGCCAGCAGCTTGTCCAGGACTAGCGGGGAAGAGACCCAGTACTTC.

The CDR3 coding sequence is TGTGCCAGCAGTCCCCAGAGCCCCCGAGGTGGCTACACCTTC. Translated, it gives CASSPQSPRGGYTF. This chain uses TRBV28 with TRBJ1-2; unclear D gene. The CDR3 is made up of 14 amino acids. Trimming left V 5 bases short and J 7 bases short, with 17 bases between. Germline V gene lookup returns CDR1 MDHEN and CDR2 SYDVKM.

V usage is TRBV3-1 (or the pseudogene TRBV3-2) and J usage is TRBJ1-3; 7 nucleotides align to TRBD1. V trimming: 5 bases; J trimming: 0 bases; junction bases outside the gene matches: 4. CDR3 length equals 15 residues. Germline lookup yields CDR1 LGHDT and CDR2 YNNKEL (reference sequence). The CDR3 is CASSEQGISGNTIYF. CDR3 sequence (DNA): TGTGCCAGCAGCGAACAGGGGATCTCTGGAAACACCATATATTTT.

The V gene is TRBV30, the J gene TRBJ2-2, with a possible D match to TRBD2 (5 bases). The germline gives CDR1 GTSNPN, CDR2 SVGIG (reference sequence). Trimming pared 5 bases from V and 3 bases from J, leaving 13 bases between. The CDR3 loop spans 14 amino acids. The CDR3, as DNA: TGTGCCTGGGGTCATGGACTGGACACCGGGGAGCTGTTTTTT. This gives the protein CAWGHGLDTGELFF. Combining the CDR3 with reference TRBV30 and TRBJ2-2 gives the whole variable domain SQTIHQWPATLVQPVGSPLSLECTVEGTSNPNLYWYRQAAGRGLQLLFYSVGIGQISSEVPQNLSASRPQDRQFILSSKKLLLSDSGFYLCAWGHGLDTGELFFGEGSRLTVL.

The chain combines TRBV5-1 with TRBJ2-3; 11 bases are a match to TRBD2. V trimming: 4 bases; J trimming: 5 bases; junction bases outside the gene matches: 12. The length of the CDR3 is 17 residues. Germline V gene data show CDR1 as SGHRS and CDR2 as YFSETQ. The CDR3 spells CASSPGELAGGKDTQYF. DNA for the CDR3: TGCGCCAGCAGCCCCGGCGAGCTAGCGGGAGGTAAAGATACGCAGTATTTT.

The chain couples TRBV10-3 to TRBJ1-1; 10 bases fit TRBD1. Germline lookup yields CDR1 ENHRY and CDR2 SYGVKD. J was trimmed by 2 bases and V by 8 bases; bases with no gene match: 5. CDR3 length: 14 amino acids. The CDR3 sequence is CAIGKTGGNTEAFF. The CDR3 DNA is TGTGCCATCGGCAAGACAGGGGGCAACACTGAAGCTTTCTTT.